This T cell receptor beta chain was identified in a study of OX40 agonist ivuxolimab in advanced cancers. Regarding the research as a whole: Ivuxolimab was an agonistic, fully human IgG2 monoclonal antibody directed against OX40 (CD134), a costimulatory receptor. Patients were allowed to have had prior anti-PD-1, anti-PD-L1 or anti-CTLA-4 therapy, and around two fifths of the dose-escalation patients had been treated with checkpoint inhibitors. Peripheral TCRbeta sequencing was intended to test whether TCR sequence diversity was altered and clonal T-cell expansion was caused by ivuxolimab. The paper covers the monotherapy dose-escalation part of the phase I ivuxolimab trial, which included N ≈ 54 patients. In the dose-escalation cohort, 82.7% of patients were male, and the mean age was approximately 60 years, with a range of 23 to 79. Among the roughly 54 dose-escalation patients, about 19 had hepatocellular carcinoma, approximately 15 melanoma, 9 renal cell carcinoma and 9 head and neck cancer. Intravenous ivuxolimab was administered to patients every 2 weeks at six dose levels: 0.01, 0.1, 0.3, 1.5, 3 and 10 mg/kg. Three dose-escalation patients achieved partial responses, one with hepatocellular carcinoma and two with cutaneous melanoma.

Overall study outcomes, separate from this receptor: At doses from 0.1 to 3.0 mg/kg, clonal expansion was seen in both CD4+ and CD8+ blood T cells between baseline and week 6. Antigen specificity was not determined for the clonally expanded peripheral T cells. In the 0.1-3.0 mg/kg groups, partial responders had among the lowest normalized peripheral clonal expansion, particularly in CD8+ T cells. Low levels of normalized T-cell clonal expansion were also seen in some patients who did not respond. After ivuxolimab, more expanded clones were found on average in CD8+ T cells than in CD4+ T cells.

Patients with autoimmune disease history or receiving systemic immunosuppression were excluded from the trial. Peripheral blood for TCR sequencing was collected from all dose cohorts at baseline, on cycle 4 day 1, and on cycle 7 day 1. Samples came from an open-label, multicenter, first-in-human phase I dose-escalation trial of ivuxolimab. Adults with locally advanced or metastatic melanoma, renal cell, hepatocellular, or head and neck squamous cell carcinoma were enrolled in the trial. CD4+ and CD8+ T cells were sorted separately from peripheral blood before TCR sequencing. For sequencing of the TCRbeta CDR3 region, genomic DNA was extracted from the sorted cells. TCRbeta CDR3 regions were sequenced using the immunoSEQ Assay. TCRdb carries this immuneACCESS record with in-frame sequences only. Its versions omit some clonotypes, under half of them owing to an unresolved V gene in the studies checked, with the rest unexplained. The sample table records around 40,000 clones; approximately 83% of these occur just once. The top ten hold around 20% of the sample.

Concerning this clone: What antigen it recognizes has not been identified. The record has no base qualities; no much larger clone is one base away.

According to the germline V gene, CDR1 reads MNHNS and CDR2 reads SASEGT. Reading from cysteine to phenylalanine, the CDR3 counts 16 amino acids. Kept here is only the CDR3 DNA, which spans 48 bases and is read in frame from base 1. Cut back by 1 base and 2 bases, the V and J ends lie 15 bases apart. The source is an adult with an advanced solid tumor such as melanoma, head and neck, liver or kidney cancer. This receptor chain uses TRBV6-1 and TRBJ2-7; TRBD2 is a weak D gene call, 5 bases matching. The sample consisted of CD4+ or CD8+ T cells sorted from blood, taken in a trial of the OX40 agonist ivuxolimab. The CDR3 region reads CASSEVEIARTYEQYF. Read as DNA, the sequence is TGTGCCAGCAGTGAAGTTGAGATAGCGAGGACCTACGAGCAGTACTTC.